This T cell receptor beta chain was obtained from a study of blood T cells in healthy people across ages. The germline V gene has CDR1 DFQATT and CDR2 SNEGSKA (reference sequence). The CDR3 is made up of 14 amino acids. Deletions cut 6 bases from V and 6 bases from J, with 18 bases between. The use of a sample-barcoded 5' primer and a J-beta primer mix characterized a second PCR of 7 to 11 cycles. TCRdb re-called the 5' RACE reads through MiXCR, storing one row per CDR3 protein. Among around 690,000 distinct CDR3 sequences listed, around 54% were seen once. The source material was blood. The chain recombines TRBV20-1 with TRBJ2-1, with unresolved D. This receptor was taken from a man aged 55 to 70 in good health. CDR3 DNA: TGCAGTGCCAAATCCGGCTCCCCCTCCAATGAGCAGTTCTTC. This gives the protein CSAKSGSPSNEQFF.